Listed here is a single T cell receptor beta chain. The data originate from a study of blood T cell repertoires in COVID-19. Method: immunoSEQ multiplex PCR; TCRdb's copy keeps in-frame clones and lacks some. The sample lists about 370,000 clones; about 90% were seen once. The CDR3 loop spans 14 amino acids. After removal of 3 bases from V and 8 bases from J, the junction contained 6 bases not matched to a gene. The germline CDR1 and CDR2 sequences are LNHDA and SQIVND (reference sequence). This chain connects TRBV19 to TRBJ2-1; 8 positions match TRBD2. This TCR came from a young woman with COVID-19, enrolled during active disease. Sequenced material: peripheral blood. CDR3 amino acids: CASSIPGGNDEQFF. CDR3 bases: TGTGCCAGTAGTATCCCGGGGGGGAACGATGAGCAGTTCTTC.